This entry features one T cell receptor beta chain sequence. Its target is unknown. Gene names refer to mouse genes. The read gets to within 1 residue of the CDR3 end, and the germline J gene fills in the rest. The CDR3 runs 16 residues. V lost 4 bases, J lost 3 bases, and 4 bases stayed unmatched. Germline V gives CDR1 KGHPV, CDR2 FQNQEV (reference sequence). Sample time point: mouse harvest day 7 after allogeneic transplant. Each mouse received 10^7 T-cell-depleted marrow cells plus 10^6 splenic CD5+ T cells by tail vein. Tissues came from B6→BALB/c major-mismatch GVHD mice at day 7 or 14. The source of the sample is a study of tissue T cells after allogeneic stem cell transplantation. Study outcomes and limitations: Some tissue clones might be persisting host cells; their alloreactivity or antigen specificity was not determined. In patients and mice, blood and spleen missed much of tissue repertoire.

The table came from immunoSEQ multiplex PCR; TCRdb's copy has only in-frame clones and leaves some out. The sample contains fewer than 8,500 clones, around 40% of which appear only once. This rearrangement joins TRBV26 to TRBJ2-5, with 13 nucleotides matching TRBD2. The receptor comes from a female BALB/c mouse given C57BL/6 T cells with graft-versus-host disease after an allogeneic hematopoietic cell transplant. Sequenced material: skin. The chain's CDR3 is CASSPPGLGGQDTQYF. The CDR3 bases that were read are TGTGCCAGCAGTCCTCCGGGACTGGGGGGGCAAGACACCCAGTAC.